Sequencing of this T cell receptor (beta chain) was carried out in a study of T cell changes during pregnancy in multiple sclerosis. This CDR3 comprises 14 residues. CDR1 is LNHDA, CDR2 SQIVND, per germline (reference sequence). V lost 1 base, J lost 0 bases, and 6 bases lay in between. Sequencing used immunoSEQ multiplex PCR; TCRdb keeps in-frame clones, though not all of them. The data show about 35,000 clones, about 91% seen once. This chain joins TRBV19 and TRBJ1-1; maybe TRBD1 (5 bases). The material was CD4+ T cells from peripheral blood mononuclear cells, obtained in the third trimester of pregnancy. This TCR was recovered from a female donor in good health, enrolled as a control in a pregnancy study. In DNA form, the CDR3 reads TGTGCCAGTAGTATAGGACAGATGAACACTGAAGCTTTCTTT. Its translation is CASSIGQMNTEAFF. The entire variable domain, with the rest obtained from reference TRBV19 and TRBJ1-1, is as follows: DGGITQSPKYLFRKEGQNVTLSCEQNLNHDAMYWYRQDPGQGLRLIYYSQIVNDFQKGDIAEGYSVSREKKESFPLTVTSAQKNPTAFYLCASSIGQMNTEAFFGQGTRLTVV.